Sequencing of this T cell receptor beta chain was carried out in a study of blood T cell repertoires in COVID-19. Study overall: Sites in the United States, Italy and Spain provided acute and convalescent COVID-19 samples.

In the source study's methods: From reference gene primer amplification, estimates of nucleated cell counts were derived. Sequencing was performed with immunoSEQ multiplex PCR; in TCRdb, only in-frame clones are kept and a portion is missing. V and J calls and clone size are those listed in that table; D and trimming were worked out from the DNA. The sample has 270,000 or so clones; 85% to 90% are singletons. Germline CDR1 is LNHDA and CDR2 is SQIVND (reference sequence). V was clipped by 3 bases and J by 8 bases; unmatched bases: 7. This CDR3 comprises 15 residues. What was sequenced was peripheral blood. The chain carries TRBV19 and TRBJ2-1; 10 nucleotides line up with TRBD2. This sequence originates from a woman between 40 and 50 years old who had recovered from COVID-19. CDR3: CASSIGAGGGDEQFF. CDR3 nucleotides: TGTGCCAGTAGTATCGGAGCGGGAGGGGGGGATGAGCAGTTCTTC.